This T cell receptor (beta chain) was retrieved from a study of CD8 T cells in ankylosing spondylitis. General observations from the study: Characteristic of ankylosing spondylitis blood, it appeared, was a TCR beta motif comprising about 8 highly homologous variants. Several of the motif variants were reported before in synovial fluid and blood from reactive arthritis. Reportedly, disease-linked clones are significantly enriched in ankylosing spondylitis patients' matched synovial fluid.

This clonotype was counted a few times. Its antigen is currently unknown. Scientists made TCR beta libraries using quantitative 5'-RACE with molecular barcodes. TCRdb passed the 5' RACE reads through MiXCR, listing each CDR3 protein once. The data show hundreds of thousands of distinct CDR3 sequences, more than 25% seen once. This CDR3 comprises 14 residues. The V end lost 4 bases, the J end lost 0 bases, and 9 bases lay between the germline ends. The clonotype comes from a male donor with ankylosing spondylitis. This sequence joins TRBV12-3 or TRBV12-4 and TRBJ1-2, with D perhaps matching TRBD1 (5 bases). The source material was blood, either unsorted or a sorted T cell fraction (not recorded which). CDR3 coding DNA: TGTGCCAGCAGTTGGGACGGTTCTAACTATGGCTACACCTTC. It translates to CASSWDGSNYGYTF.